These 3 T cell receptor beta chains came from one sample sequenced in a study of blood T cell repertoires in COVID-19. Measured with immunoSEQ multiplex PCR; TCRdb has only the in-frame clones, and not every one. The sample carries about 230,000 clones, 65% to 90% recorded once. What was sequenced was PBMCs or T cells enriched from blood (not recorded which). These TCRs come from a man younger than 35 who had recovered from COVID-19.

A single count supports this clone. The V call is TRBV2, the J call TRBJ2-3, with D possibly matching TRBD1 (5 bases). Germline V gives CDR1 SNHLY, CDR2 FYNNEI. The CDR3 length is 16 residues. Trimming shortened V by 10 bases and J by 0 bases, and 20 bases separated the two germline ends. The DNA for the CDR3 is TGTGCCACGTCGCTGAACAACAGGCTGAGCACAGATACGCAGTATTTT. Translation gives CATSLNNRLSTDTQYF.

V and J are TRBV5-6 and TRBJ2-7, with D unresolved. The CDR3 contains 12 residues. V was trimmed by 0 bases and J by 3 bases, leaving 4 bases between them. Germline CDR1 and CDR2: SGHDT and YYEEEE. In DNA form, the CDR3 reads TGTGCCAGCAGCTTGGGCGTCTACGAGCAGTACTTC. This gives the protein CASSLGVYEQYF. Combining the CDR3 with reference TRBV5-6 and TRBJ2-7 gives the whole variable domain DAGVTQSPTHLIKTRGQQVTLRCSPKSGHDTVSWYQQALGQGPQFIFQYYEEEERQRGNFPDRFSGHQFPNYSSELNVNALLLGDSALYLCASSLGVYEQYFGPGTRLTVT.

The chain has TRBV7-9 and TRBJ1-3; TRBD1 aligns across 9 bases. The trim removed 1 base at V and 5 bases at J, leaving 3 bases unmatched. CDR3 length: 15 amino acids. Germline V gene lookup returns CDR1 SEHNR and CDR2 FQNEAQ (reference sequence). DNA of the CDR3: TGTGCCAGCAGCTTAGACGGGACAGGGAGAAACACCATATATTTT. Its protein is CASSLDGTGRNTIYF. Using reference TRBV7-9 and TRBJ1-3 for the parts outside the CDR3, the full variable domain is DTGVSQNPRHKITKRGQNVTFRCDPISEHNRLYWYRQTLGQGPEFLTYFQNEAQLEKSRLLSDRFSAERPKGSFSTLEIQRTEQGDSAMYLCASSLDGTGRNTIYFGEGSWLTVV.